The sequence of this T cell receptor (beta chain) was determined in a study of blood T cell repertoires in COVID-19. Study as a whole: PBMCs, B-cell-depleted T cells, or T cells provided the cDNA or gDNA that made up the material.

Germline V gene lookup returns CDR1 SGHAT and CDR2 FQNNGV. Trimming left V 2 bases short and J 8 bases short, with 18 bases between. CDR3 size: 16 residues. TCRdb's table, derived via immunoSEQ multiplex PCR, lists solely in-frame clones and lacks some. The data hold nearly 55,000 clones, with 86% observed a single time. Input material: peripheral blood. The TCR was taken from a man aged 70-80 years with active COVID-19. This rearrangement joins TRBV11-2 to TRBJ1-4; TRBD1 might be the D (6 bases). The CDR3 DNA follows: TGTGCCAGCAGCTTAAGGGGACAAGGGGAACGGGAAAAACTGTTTTTT. The encoded protein is CASSLRGQGEREKLFF. Supplemented by reference TRBV11-2 and TRBJ1-4, the full variable domain reads EAGVAQSPRYKIIEKRQSVAFWCNPISGHATLYWYQQILGQGPKLLIQFQNNGVVDDSQLPKDRFSAERLKGVDSTLKIQPAKLEDSAVYLCASSLRGQGEREKLFFGSGTQLSVL.